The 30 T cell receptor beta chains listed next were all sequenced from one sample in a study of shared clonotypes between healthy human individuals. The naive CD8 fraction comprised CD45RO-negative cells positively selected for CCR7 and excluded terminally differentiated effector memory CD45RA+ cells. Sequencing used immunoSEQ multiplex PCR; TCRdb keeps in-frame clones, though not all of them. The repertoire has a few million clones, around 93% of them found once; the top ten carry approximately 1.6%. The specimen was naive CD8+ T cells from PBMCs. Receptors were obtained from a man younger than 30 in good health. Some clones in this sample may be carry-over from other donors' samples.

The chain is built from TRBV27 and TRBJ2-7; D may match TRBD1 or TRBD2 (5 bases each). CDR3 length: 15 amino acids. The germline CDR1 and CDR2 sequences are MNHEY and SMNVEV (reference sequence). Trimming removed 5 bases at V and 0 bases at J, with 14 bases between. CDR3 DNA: TGTGCCAGCAGTGGGGACCGAGAGAGCTCCTACGAGCAGTACTTC. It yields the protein CASSGDRESSYEQYF.

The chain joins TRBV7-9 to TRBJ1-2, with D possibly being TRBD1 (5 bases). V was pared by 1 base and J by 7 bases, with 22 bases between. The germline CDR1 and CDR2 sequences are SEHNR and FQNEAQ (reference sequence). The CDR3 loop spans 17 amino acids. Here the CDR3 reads CASSLVDSGVQDIGYTF. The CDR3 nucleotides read TGTGCCAGCAGCTTAGTGGATTCGGGGGTGCAAGATATTGGCTACACCTTC.

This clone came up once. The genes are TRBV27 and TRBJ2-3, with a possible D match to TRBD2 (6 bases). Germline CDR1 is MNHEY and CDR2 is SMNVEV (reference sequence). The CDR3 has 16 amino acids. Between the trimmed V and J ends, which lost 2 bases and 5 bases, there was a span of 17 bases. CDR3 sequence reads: CASSLIRAMGGDTQYF. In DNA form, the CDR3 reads TGTGCCAGCAGTTTAATTCGGGCCATGGGAGGAGATACGCAGTATTTT.

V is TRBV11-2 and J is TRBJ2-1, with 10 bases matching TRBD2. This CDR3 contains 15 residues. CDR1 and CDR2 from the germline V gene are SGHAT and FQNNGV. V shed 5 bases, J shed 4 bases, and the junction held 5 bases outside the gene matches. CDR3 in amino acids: CASSPTSGAYNEQFF. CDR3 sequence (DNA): TGTGCCAGCAGCCCTACTAGCGGGGCATACAATGAGCAGTTCTTC.

The CDR3 DNA reads TGTGCCAGCAGTTCGGACAGGGAATACTACTACGAGCAGTACTTC. Protein sequence: CASSSDREYYYEQYF. This chain joins TRBV27 and TRBJ2-7; 8 positions match TRBD1. The CDR3 is 15 residues long. Germline assignment: CDR1 MNHEY and CDR2 SMNVEV (reference sequence). V dropped 4 bases and J dropped 3; count of bases not matched to a gene: 8.

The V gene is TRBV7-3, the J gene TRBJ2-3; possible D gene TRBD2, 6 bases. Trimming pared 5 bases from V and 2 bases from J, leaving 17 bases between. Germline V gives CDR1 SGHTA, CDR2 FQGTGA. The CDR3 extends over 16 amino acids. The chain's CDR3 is CASSQRSGGVTDTQYF. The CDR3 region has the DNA TGTGCCAGCAGCCAAAGGTCGGGCGGGGTCACAGATACGCAGTATTTT.

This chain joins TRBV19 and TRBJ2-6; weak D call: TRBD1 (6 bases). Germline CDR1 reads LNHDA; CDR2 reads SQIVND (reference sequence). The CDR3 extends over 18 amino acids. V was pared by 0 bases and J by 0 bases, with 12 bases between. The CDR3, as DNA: TGTGCCAGTAGTATAGATGAGACAGGCACCTCTGGGGCCAACGTCCTGACTTTC. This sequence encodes CASSIDETGTSGANVLTF.

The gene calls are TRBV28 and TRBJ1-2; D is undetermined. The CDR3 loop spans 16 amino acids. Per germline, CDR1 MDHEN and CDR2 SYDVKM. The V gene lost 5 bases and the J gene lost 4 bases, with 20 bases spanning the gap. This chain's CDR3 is CASSPPLRGFSYGYTF. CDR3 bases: TGTGCCAGCAGTCCCCCTCTTCGGGGTTTCTCCTATGGCTACACCTTC.

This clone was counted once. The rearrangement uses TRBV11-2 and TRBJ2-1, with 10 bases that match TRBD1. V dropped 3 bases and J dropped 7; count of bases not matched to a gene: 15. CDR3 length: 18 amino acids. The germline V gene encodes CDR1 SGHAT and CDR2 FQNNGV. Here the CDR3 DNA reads TGTGCCAGCAGCTTGCCGGGACAGGGGTTTCCGAGGGGGAATGAGCAGTTCTTC. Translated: CASSLPGQGFPRGNEQFF.

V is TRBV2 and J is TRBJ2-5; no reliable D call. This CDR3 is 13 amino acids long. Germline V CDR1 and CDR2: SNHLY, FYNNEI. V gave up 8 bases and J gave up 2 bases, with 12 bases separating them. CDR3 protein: CASPNWGQETQYF. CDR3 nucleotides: TGTGCCAGCCCTAATTGGGGTCAAGAGACCCAGTACTTC.

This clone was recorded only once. CDR3 sequence: CASSIDRAGGYNEQFF. In nucleotides, the CDR3 is TGTGCCAGTAGTATAGATCGAGCGGGAGGGTACAATGAGCAGTTCTTC. The rearrangement uses TRBV19 and TRBJ2-1, with 10 nucleotides matching TRBD2. The J segment lost 4 bases and the V segment lost 0 bases, leaving 3 bases of the junction unmatched. Germline V gene sequence: CDR1 LNHDA, CDR2 SQIVND (reference sequence). The CDR3 extends over 16 amino acids.

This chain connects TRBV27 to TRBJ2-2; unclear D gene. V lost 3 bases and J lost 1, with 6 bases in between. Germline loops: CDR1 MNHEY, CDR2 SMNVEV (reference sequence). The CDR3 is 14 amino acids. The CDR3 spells CASSFIWNTGELFF. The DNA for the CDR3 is TGTGCCAGCAGTTTCATCTGGAACACCGGGGAGCTGTTTTTT.

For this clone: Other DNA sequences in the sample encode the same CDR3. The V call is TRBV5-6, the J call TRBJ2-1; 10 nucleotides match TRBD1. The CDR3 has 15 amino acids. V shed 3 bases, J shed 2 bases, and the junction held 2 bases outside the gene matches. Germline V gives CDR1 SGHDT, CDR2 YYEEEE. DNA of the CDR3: TGTGCCAGCAGCTCGGGGACAGGGGCCTACAATGAGCAGTTCTTC. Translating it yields CASSSGTGAYNEQFF.

The CDR3 region is CAISESEYNQPQHF. DNA for the CDR3: TGTGCCATCAGTGAGTCAGAATATAATCAGCCCCAGCATTTT. V usage is TRBV10-3 and J usage is TRBJ1-5; D remains ambiguous. Trimming shortened V by 0 bases and J by 4 bases, and 7 bases separated the two germline ends. Germline lookup yields CDR1 ENHRY and CDR2 SYGVKD. The CDR3 is 14 amino acids.

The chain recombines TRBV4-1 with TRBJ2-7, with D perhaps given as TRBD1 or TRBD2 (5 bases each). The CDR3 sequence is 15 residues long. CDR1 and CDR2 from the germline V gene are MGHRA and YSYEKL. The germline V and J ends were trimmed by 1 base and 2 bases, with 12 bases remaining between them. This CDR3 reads CASSQGPGTAYEQYF. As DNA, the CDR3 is TGCGCCAGCAGCCAAGGGCCCGGGACCGCCTACGAGCAGTACTTC.

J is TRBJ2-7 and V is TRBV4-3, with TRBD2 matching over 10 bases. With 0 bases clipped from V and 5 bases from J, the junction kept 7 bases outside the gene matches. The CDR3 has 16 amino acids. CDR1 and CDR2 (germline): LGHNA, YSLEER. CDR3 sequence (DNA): TGCGCCAGCAGCCAAGACTTGGCTAGCGGGAGTCACGAGCAGTACTTC. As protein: CASSQDLASGSHEQYF.

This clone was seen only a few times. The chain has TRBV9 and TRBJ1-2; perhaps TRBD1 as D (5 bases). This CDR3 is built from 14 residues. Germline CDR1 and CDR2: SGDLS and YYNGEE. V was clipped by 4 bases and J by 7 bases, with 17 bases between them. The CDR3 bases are TGTGCCAGCAGCACCAGGGAGGGGATCTTTGGCTACACCTTC. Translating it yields CASSTREGIFGYTF.

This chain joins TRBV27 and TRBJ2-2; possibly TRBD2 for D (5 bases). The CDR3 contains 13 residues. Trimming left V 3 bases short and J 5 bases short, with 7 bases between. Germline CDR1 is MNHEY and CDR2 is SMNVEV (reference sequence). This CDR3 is CASSLRETGELFF. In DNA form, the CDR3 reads TGTGCCAGCAGTTTGAGGGAGACCGGGGAGCTGTTTTTT.

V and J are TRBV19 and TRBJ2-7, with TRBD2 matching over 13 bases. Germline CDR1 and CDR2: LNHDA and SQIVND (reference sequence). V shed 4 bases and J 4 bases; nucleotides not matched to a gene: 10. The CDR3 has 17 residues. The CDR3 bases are TGTGCCAGTAGTACATCGGGGACTAGCGGGACTTTTTACGAGCAGTACTTC. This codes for CASSTSGTSGTFYEQYF.

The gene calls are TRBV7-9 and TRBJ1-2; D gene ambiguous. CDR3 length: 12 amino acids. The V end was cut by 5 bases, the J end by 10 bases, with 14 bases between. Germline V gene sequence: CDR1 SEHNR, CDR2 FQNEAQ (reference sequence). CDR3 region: CASSPKGQAYTF. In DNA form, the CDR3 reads TGTGCCAGCAGCCCCAAGGGTCAGGCCTACACCTTC. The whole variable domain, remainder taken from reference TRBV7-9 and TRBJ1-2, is DTGVSQNPRHKITKRGQNVTFRCDPISEHNRLYWYRQTLGQGPEFLTYFQNEAQLEKSRLLSDRFSAERPKGSFSTLEIQRTEQGDSAMYLCASSPKGQAYTFGSGTRLTVV.

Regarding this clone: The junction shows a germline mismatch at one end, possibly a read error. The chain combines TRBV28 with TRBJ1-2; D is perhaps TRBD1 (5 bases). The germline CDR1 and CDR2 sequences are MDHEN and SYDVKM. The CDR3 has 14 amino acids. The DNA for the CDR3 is TGCGCTTCCCTTAAGCAGGACACTAACTATGGCTACACCTTC. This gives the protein CASLKQDTNYGYTF.

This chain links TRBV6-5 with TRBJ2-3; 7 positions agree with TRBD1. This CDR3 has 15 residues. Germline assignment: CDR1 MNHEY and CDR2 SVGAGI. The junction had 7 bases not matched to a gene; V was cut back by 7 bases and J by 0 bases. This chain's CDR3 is CASTLYRGSTDTQYF. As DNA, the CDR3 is TGTGCCAGCACCCTCTACAGGGGAAGCACAGATACGCAGTATTTT.

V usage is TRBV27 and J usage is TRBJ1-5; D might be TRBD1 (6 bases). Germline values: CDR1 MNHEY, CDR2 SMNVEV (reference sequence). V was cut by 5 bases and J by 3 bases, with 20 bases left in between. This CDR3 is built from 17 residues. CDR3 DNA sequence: TGTGCCAGCAGTCCACATCAGGATCAGGGGAACAATCAGCCCCAGCATTTT. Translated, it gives CASSPHQDQGNNQPQHF.

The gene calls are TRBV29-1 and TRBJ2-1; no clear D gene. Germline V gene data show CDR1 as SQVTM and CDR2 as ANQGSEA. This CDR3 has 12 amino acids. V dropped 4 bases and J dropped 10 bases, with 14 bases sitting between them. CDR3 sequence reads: CSVGLPSREQFF. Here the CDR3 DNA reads TGCAGCGTTGGTTTGCCCAGTCGCGAGCAGTTCTTC.

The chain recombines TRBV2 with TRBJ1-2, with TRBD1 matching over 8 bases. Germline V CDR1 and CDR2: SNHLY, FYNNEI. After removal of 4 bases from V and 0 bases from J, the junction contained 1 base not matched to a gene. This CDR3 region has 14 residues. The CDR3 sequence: CASSVDRANYGYTF. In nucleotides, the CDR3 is TGTGCCAGCAGTGTGGACAGGGCTAACTATGGCTACACCTTC.

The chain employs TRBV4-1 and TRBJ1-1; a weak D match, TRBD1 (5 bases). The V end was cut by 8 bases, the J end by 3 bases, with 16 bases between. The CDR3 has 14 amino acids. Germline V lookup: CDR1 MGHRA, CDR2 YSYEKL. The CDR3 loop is CASSSTGAYTEAFF. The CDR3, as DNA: TGCGCCAGCTCCTCAACAGGCGCCTACACTGAAGCTTTCTTT.

CDR3 coding DNA: TGTGCCAGCAGCTCCCCGGGACAGGGGAGGAATGAGCAGTTCTTC. Amino acids: CASSSPGQGRNEQFF. The rearrangement uses TRBV7-3 and TRBJ2-1; TRBD1 agrees at 10 bases. The CDR3 covers 15 residues. After removal of 4 bases from V and 7 bases from J, the junction contained 7 bases not matched to a gene. Germline values: CDR1 SGHTA, CDR2 FQGTGA.

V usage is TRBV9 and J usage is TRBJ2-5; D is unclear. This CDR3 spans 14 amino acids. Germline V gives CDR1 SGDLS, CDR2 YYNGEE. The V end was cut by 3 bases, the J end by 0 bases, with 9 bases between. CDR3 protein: CASSGLENQETQYF. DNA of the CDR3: TGTGCCAGCAGCGGCCTGGAGAACCAAGAGACCCAGTACTTC.

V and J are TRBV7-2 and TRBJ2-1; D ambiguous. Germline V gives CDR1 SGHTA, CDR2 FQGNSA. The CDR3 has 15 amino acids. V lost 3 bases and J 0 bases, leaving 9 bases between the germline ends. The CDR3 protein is CASSLDVSSYNEQFF. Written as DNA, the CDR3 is TGTGCCAGCAGCTTGGACGTAAGCTCCTACAATGAGCAGTTCTTC.

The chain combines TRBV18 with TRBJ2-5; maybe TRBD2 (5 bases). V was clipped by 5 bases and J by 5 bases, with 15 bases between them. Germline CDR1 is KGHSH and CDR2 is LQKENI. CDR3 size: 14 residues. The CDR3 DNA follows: TGTGCCAGCTCATGGATGAGGGCCGAGGAGACCCAGTACTTC. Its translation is CASSWMRAEETQYF.